A single sample gave rise to the 11 T cell receptor beta chains below, sequenced in a study of T cells expressing NK-cell markers. TCRdb reprocessed the 5' RACE reads; each CDR3 protein has one entry and no DNA is given. This specimen shows some 140,000 distinct CDR3 sequences; the ten leading clones hold 37%. Sequencing was done on a sample of blood T cells: a sorted CD56 or NKG2C T cell subset, CD4+ or CD8+ T cells, or bulk PBMC T cells (not recorded which). These receptors all come from a woman in her fifties or sixties in good health.

J is TRBJ2-1 and V is TRBV7-9. The CDR3 loop spans 12 amino acids. Germline CDR1 SEHNR, CDR2 FQNEAQ (reference sequence). The CDR3 is CASSPLVNEQFF.

The chain employs TRBV12-5 and TRBJ2-7. CDR1 and CDR2 (germline): LGHNT, FRNRAP. The CDR3 is made up of 12 amino acids. The CDR3 sequence: CASGFSMDEQYF.

The genes are TRBV25-1 and TRBJ1-1. The germline V gene has CDR1 MGHDK and CDR2 SYGVNS. The CDR3 runs 15 residues. The CDR3 region is CASSESGTARTEAFF.

CDR3 residues: CASSSDPPLYEQYF. V is TRBV2 and J is TRBJ2-7; checking the TCRdb D call of TRBD1 is not possible without DNA. The CDR3 has 14 amino acids. Germline CDR1 is SNHLY and CDR2 is FYNNEI.

The gene calls are TRBV6-5 and TRBJ2-7; TCRdb's D call, TRBD2, is unchecked because there is no DNA. CDR3 length: 17 amino acids. Germline CDR1 is MNHEY and CDR2 is SVGAGI. The CDR3 loop reads CASSYSLQVHGRYEQYF.

The rearrangement joins TRBV7-9 to TRBJ2-5; no DNA is available, so the TRBD1 call from TCRdb remains unchecked. The CDR3 spans 15 residues. Germline CDR1 SEHNR, CDR2 FQNEAQ (reference sequence). The CDR3 loop is CASNPLFGVEETQYF.

The rearrangement uses TRBV27 and TRBJ2-2; TCRdb's D call of TRBD2 is untestable without DNA. The CDR3 runs to 12 residues. Per germline, CDR1 MNHEY and CDR2 SMNVEV (reference sequence). The CDR3: CASALGGGELFF.

The V call is TRBV4-1, the J call TRBJ2-1; TCRdb lists TRBD1, though no DNA is available to test this call. Germline V gives CDR1 MGHRA, CDR2 YSYEKL. CDR3 length: 13 amino acids. This CDR3 is CASSQGSGTPKFF.

The rearrangement joins TRBV7-2 to TRBJ2-7; with no DNA, the TCRdb D assignment of TRBD2 cannot be verified. The CDR3 runs 15 residues. The V gene's germline CDR1 is SGHTA and CDR2 FQGNSA. The CDR3 sequence is CASSFLAPLGYEQYF.

CDR3 in amino acids: CASSLSGLAGGDTQYF. The chain combines TRBV27 with TRBJ2-3; TCRdb's assignment of TRBD2 cannot be checked, as there is no DNA. The CDR3 runs 16 residues. CDR1 and CDR2 (germline): MNHEY, SMNVEV (reference sequence).

The genes are TRBV9 and TRBJ1-1; TCRdb's D call of TRBD1 is untestable without DNA. The CDR3 runs to 15 residues. The V gene's germline CDR1 is SGDLS and CDR2 YYNGEE. CDR3 in amino acids: CASSLEQGSYTEAFF.